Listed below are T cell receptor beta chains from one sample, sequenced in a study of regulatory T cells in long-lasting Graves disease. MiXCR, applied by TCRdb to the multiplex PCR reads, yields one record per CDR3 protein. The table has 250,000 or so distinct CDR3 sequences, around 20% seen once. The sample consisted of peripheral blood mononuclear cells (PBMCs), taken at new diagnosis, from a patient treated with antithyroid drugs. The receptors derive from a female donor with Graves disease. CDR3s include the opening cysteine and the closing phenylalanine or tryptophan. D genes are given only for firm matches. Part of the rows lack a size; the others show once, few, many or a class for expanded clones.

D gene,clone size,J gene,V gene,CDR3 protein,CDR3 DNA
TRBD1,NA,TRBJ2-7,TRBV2,CASRSGTGHEQYF,TGTGCCAGCCGTTCCGGGACAGGCCACGAGCAGTACTTC
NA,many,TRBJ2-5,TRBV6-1,CASSERQGWETQYF,TGTGCCAGCAGTGAAAGGCAGGGCTGGGAGACCCAGTACTTC
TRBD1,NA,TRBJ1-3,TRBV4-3,CASSPGTGSGSTIYF,TGCGCCAGCAGCCCCGGGACAGGCTCGGGGAGCACCATATATTTT
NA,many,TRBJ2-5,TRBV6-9,CASSSGVAETQYF,TGTGCCAGCAGTTCAGGGGTGGCAGAGACCCAGTACTTC
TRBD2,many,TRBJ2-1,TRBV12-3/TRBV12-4,CASSWLAGEQFF,TGTGCCAGCAGTTGGCTAGCGGGAGAGCAGTTCTTC
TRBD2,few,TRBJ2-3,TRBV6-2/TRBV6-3,CASSYDRGGRSTSTDTQYF,TGTGCCAGCAGTTACGATAGGGGCGGGAGGTCGACTAGCACAGATACGCAGTATTTT
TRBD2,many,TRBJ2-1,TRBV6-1,CASSKGLAQYNEQFF,TGTGCCAGCAGTAAGGGACTAGCGCAGTACAATGAGCAGTTCTTC
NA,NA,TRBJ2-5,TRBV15,CATSRQLQETQYF,TGTGCCACCAGCAGACAACTCCAAGAGACCCAGTACTTC
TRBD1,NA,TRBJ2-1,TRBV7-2,CASSWDRATYNEQFF,TGTGCCAGCAGCTGGGACAGGGCCACCTACAATGAGCAGTTCTTC
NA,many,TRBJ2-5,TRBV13,CASSLDNFEETQYF,TGTGCCAGCAGCCTAGACAATTTTGAAGAGACCCAGTACTTC
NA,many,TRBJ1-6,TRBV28,CASRAFPTSSSYNSPLHF,TGTGCCAGCAGGGCGTTCCCAACCAGCAGCTCCTATAATTCACCCCTCCACTTT
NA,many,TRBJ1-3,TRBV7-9,CASSLHSARISGNTIYF,TGTGCCAGCAGCCTACACTCAGCCCGGATATCTGGAAACACCATATATTTT
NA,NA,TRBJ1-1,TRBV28,CASTSRTEAFF,TGTGCCAGCACTTCGAGGACTGAAGCTTTCTTT
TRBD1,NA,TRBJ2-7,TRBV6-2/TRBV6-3,CASNDRGRKDEQYF,TGTGCCAGCAACGACAGGGGGCGCAAGGACGAGCAGTACTTC
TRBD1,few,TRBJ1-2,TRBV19,CATLDRGSGYTF,TGTGCCACCTTGGACAGGGGGAGTGGCTACACCTTC
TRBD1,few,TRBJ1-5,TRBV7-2,CASSTTGSREQPQHF,TGTGCCAGCAGCACGACAGGGAGCAGGGAGCAGCCCCAGCATTTT
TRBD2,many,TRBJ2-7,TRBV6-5,CASSYSRLAGGEQYF,TGTGCCAGCAGTTACTCGAGACTAGCGGGAGGGGAGCAGTACTTC
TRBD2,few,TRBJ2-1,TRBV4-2,CASRKAPSGGNEQFF,TGTGCCAGCAGAAAAGCGCCTAGCGGTGGTAATGAGCAGTTCTTC
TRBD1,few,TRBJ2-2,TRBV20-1,CSAQRQGEDAGELFF,TGCAGTGCTCAAAGACAGGGGGAGGACGCCGGGGAGCTGTTTTTT
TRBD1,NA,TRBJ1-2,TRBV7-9,CASSLEQGVNYGYTF,TGTGCCAGCAGCTTAGAACAGGGGGTGAACTATGGCTACACCTTC
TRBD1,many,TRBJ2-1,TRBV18,CASLPPGQRSTNEQFF,TGTGCCAGTCTCCCGCCGGGACAGCGCTCTACCAATGAGCAGTTCTTC
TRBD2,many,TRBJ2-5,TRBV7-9,CASSLAGRDQETQYF,TGTGCCAGCAGCTTAGCGGGGAGGGACCAAGAGACCCAGTACTTC
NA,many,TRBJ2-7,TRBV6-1,CAAYRDTLGDEQYF,TGTGCCGCTTACCGGGACACCCTCGGGGACGAGCAGTACTTC
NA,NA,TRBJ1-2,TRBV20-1,CSARAPRAGYTF,TGCAGTGCTAGAGCGCCGAGGGCAGGCTACACCTTC
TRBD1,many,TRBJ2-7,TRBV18,CASYSGTGPKEQYF,TGTGCCAGCTATTCCGGGACAGGACCTAAGGAGCAGTACTTC
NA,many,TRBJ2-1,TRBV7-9,CASSLAFQGGNEQFF,TGTGCCAGCAGCTTAGCTTTTCAAGGGGGGAATGAGCAGTTCTTC
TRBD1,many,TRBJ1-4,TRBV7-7,CASSKGQGPTNEKLFF,TGTGCCAGCAGCAAGGGACAGGGTCCAACTAATGAAAAACTGTTTTTT
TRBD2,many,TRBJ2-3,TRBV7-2,CASSLASGRAADTQYF,TGTGCCAGCAGCCTCGCTAGCGGGAGGGCCGCGGATACGCAGTATTTT
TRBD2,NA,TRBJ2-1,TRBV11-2,CASSLAPSGVNNEQFF,TGTGCCAGCAGCTTAGCCCCTAGCGGGGTTAACAATGAGCAGTTCTTC
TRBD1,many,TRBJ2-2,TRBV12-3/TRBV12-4,CASSWGRGSGELFF,TGTGCCAGCAGTTGGGGCAGGGGGTCCGGGGAGCTGTTTTTT
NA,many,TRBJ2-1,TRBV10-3,CAIGREQFF,TGTGCCATCGGTCGGGAGCAGTTCTTC
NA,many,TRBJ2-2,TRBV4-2,CASSQGQVNTGELFF,TGTGCCAGCAGCCAGGGGCAGGTGAACACCGGGGAGCTGTTTTTT
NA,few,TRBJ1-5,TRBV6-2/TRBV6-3,CASVLQLNQPQHF,TGTGCCAGCGTTCTACAGCTGAATCAGCCCCAGCATTTT
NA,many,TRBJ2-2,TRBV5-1,CASSLTRGTPTGELFF,TGCGCCAGCAGCTTAACCAGGGGCACTCCAACCGGGGAGCTGTTTTTT
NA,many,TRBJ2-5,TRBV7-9,CASSLGRLYQETQYF,TGTGCCAGCAGCTTGGGGCGGTTGTACCAAGAGACCCAGTACTTC
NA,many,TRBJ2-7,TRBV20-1,CSARTLGLTYEQYF,TGCAGTGCTAGAACTCTGGGACTTACCTACGAGCAGTACTTC
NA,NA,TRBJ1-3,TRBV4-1,CASTPSGASGNTIYF,TGCGCCAGCACCCCTTCGGGGGCTTCTGGAAACACCATATATTTT
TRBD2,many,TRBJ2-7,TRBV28,CASSSILAGAYEQYF,TGTGCCAGCAGTAGTATACTAGCGGGGGCCTACGAGCAGTACTTC
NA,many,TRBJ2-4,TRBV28,CASTLLGGAKNIQYF,TGTGCCAGCACCCTCCTAGGGGGAGCCAAAAACATTCAGTACTTC
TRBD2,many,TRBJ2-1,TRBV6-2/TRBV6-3,CASSYSSLAATFRGDEQFF,TGTGCCAGCAGTTACTCTAGCCTAGCGGCTACCTTTAGGGGCGATGAGCAGTTCTTC
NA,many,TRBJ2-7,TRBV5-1,CASSYSNEQYF,TGCGCCAGCAGCTACTCCAACGAGCAGTACTTC
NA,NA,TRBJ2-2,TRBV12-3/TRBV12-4,CASSLAGGPGELFF,TGTGCCAGCAGCTTAGCAGGGGGGCCCGGGGAGCTGTTTTTT
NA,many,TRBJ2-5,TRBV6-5,CASSYRAPQETQYF,TGTGCCAGCAGTTACCGGGCCCCCCAAGAGACCCAGTACTTC
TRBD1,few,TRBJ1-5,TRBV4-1,CASSPRQGAGNQPQHF,TGCGCCAGCAGCCCAAGACAGGGGGCAGGCAATCAGCCCCAGCATTTT
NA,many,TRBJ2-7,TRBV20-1,CSATGDAGGYEQYF,TGCAGTGCAACGGGGGACGCAGGGGGCTACGAGCAGTACTTC
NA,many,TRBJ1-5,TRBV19,CASSPGEGGNQPQHF,TGTGCCAGTAGTCCAGGGGAAGGTGGCAATCAGCCCCAGCATTTT
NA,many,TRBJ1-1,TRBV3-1,CASSQDFGGGEAFF,TGTGCCAGCAGCCAAGATTTCGGGGGTGGTGAAGCTTTCTTT
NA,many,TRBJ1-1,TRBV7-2,CASSLALLSVEAFF,TGTGCCAGCAGCTTAGCGCTCTTAAGCGTTGAAGCTTTCTTT
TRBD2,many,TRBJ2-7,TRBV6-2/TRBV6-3,CASSVGGRDEQYF,TGTGCCAGCAGTGTGGGAGGGAGGGACGAGCAGTACTTC
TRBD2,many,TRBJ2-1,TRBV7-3,CASSFLAGGGRSNEQFF,TGTGCCAGCAGCTTCCTAGCGGGGGGAGGTCGTAGCAATGAGCAGTTCTTC
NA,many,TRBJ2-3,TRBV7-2,CASSLDRFGTDTQYF,TGTGCCAGCAGCTTAGACCGCTTCGGCACAGATACGCAGTATTTT
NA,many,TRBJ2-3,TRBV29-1,CSVEKTSTDTQYF,TGCAGCGTTGAGAAAACTAGCACAGATACGCAGTATTTT
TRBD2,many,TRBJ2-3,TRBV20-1,CSATGLAGGKDTQYF,TGCAGTGCCACAGGACTAGCGGGGGGTAAAGATACGCAGTATTTT
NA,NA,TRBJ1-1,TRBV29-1,CSVVGSRTIGAFF,TGCAGCGTTGTGGGGAGTCGGACAATTGGAGCTTTCTTT
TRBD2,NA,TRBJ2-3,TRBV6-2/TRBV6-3,CASSYSPRGLGADTQYF,TGTGCCAGCAGTTACTCCCCCCGGGGACTAGGGGCGGATACGCAGTATTTT
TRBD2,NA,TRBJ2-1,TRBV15,CATSRKIGLAGHGHEQFF,TGTGCCACCAGCAGGAAAATAGGACTAGCGGGACACGGACATGAGCAGTTCTTC
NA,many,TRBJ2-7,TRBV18,CASSIGTLGEQYF,TGTGCCAGCTCAATCGGCACGTTGGGAGAGCAGTACTTC
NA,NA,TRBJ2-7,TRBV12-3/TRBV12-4,CASSQGGREQYF,TGTGCCAGCAGTCAGGGCGGACGAGAACAGTACTTC